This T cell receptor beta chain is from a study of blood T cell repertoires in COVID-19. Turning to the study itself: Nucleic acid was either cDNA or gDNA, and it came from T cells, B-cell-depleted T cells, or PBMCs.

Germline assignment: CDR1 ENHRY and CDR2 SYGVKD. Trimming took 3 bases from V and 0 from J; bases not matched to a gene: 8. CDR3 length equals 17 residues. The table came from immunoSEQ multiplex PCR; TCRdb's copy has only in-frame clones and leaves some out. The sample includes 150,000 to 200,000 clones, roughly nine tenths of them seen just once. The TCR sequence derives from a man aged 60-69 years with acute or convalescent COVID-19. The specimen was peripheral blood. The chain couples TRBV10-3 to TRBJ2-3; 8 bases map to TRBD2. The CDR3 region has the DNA TGTGCCATCAGTGACCCCGGGAGGGACACTAGCACAGATACGCAGTATTTT. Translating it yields CAISDPGRDTSTDTQYF.